The following is a T cell receptor (beta chain) sequence with its context. Its antigen is not identified. This record belongs to a study of cytomegalovirus exposure and HLA in healthy donors. At the level of the study: The 100 to 150 validation repertoires and the approximately 690 first-cohort repertoires shared a platform, a later analysis reported. General observations from the study: 150 to 200 TCR beta chains were listed as cytomegalovirus-associated. Three CMV-associated chains were confirmed in vitro to be specific for CMV antigens. Most TCR sequences proved rare, with some public TCRs found in many donors.

Germline V CDR1 and CDR2: LNHDA, SQIVND (reference sequence). The CDR3 totals 16 residues. Germline trimming cut 6 bases from V and 7 bases from J; bases unmatched to any gene: 13. Sequenced by immunoSEQ multiplex PCR; TCRdb stores in-frame clones only, minus some. The sample has about 120,000 clones, over 85% seen once; the top ten hold 1.5% to 2%. The source is a woman aged 18-30 years in good health and CMV-seronegative. Sequenced sample: PBMCs. V gene TRBV19 combines with J gene TRBJ2-1; 9 nucleotides align to TRBD2. In DNA form, the CDR3 reads TGTGCCAGTAGGAGGGTGGCACATGGACTAGCGAATGAGCAGTTCTTC. It translates to CASRRVAHGLANEQFF.